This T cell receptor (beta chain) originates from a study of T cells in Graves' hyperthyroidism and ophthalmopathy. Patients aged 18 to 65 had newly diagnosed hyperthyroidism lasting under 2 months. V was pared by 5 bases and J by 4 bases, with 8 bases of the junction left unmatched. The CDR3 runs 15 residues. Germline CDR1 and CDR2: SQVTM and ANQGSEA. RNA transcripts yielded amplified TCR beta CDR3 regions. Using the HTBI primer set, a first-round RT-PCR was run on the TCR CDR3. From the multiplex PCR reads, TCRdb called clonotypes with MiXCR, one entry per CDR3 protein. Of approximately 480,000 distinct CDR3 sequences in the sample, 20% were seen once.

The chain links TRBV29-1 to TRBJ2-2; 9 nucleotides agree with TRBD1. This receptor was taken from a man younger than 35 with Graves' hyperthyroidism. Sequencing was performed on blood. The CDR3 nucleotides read TGCAGCGTTAGATCCGGGACAGGGACCACCGGGGAGCTGTTTTTT. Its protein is CSVRSGTGTTGELFF.